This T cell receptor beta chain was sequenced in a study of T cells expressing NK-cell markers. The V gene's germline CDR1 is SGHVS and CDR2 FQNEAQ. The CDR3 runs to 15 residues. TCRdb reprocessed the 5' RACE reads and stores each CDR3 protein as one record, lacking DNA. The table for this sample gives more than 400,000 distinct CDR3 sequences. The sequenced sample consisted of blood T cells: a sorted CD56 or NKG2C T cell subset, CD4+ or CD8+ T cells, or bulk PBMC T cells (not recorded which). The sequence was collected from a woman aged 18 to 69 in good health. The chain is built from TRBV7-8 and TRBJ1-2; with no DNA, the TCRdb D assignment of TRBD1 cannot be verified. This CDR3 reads CASSPWGQGSAGYTF.